The 24 T cell receptor beta chains in this list originate from one sample, sequenced in a study of cytomegalovirus exposure and HLA in healthy donors. PCR primers comprised 60 Vbeta and 13 Jbeta primers. Using immunoSEQ multiplex PCR, the repertoire was profiled, and TCRdb retains in-frame clones only, with some absent. The profile shows about 150,000 clones, roughly two thirds of them singletons. Material: PBMCs. Receptor source: a woman younger than 35 in good health and CMV-seropositive.

This clone was counted between two and nine times. This CDR3 is CASSPLHGSGGASSYEQYF. The DNA of the CDR3 is TGTGCCAGCAGCCCCCTGCATGGTAGCGGGGGGGCGAGCTCCTACGAGCAGTACTTC. The chain uses TRBV7-6 and TRBJ2-7, with 11 positions matching TRBD2. V shed 5 bases and J 0 bases; nucleotides not matched to a gene: 15. This CDR3 has 19 amino acids. In germline, CDR1 is SGHVS, CDR2 FNYEAQ.

The CDR3 protein is CASSYSGGDNEQYF. As DNA, the CDR3 is TGTGCCAGCAGTTACTCGGGTGGGGACAACGAGCAGTACTTC. The V call is TRBV6-6, the J call TRBJ2-7; D might be TRBD1 (6 bases). The CDR3 sequence is 14 residues long. Germline V CDR1 and CDR2: MNHNY, SVGAGI (reference sequence). V was shortened by 0 bases and J by 5 bases, with 11 bases between the two germline ends.

The V and J genes are TRBV5-1 and TRBJ2-3, with no clear D. Trimming took 0 bases from V and 1 from J, leaving 9 bases between them. The CDR3 contains 15 residues. The germline V gene has CDR1 SGHRS and CDR2 YFSETQ. The CDR3 sequence is CASSLAGIGTDTQYF. DNA for the CDR3: TGCGCCAGCAGCTTGGCAGGAATTGGCACAGATACGCAGTATTTT.

The chain combines TRBV9 with TRBJ1-3; D is uncertain. The V gene lost 0 bases and the J gene lost 3 bases, with 7 bases spanning the gap. Germline V CDR1 and CDR2: SGDLS, YYNGEE. This CDR3 is 14 amino acids long. CDR3 nucleotide sequence: TGTGCCAGCAGCGTAGTCGCGGATGGAAACACCATATATTTT. Translation gives CASSVVADGNTIYF.

The V call is TRBV30, the J call TRBJ1-2; D perhaps matches TRBD1 (5 bases). V lost 3 bases to trimming and J lost 5 bases, with 13 bases between them. CDR1 is GTSNPN and CDR2 is SVGIG in the germline V gene (reference sequence). The CDR3 consists of 13 residues. DNA for the CDR3: TGTGCCTGGAGCGATTTGGGGCAGTATGGCTACACCTTC. This encodes CAWSDLGQYGYTF.

This clone occurred once. The V gene is TRBV2, the J gene TRBJ1-3; D perhaps matches TRBD1 (5 bases). The CDR3 has 14 residues. The germline V gene has CDR1 SNHLY and CDR2 FYNNEI. Deletions cut 2 bases from V and 1 base from J, with 6 bases between. The CDR3 loop reads CASSEQGSGNTIYF. CDR3 in DNA: TGTGCCAGCAGTGAACAGGGTTCTGGAAACACCATATATTTT.

This clone was recorded only once. This rearrangement joins TRBV10-3 to TRBJ1-3; 11 bases map to TRBD1. V gave up 6 bases and J gave up 0 bases; unmatched junction bases: 4. The CDR3 totals 16 residues. Looked up from germline, CDR1 is ENHRY and CDR2 is SYGVKD. The CDR3 sequence is CAIRTGTGGSGNTIYF. CDR3 nucleotide sequence: TGTGCCATCAGGACCGGGACAGGGGGCTCTGGAAACACCATATATTTT.

The V and J genes are TRBV9 and TRBJ2-3, with D possibly matching TRBD2 (6 bases). The CDR3 totals 14 residues. V lost 0 bases and J 2 bases, leaving 7 bases between the germline ends. CDR1 SGDLS and CDR2 YYNGEE come from the germline V gene. In DNA, the CDR3 is TGTGCCAGCAGCGTAGCGGGGGTCACAGATACGCAGTATTTT. Translated: CASSVAGVTDTQYF.

This clone was detected only a few times. CDR3 coding DNA: TGTGCCAGCAGTAAAGGGAGATATGGCTACACCTTC. It specifies CASSKGRYGYTF. This chain uses TRBV28 with TRBJ1-2; D gene uncertain. Trimming stripped 5 bases from V and 5 bases from J, with 9 bases between. Germline V CDR1 and CDR2: MDHEN, SYDVKM. The CDR3 runs to 12 residues.

The genes are TRBV9 and TRBJ2-3, with TRBD2 matching over 7 bases. V shed 0 bases and J 4 bases; nucleotides not matched to a gene: 8. Germline V lookup: CDR1 SGDLS, CDR2 YYNGEE. The CDR3 spans 16 residues. CDR3 in DNA: TGTGCCAGCAGCGTAGCTGGGACTACCGGATCAGATACGCAGTATTTT. Protein sequence: CASSVAGTTGSDTQYF.

V gene TRBV19 combines with J gene TRBJ2-1; 9 nucleotides align to TRBD1. J gave up 4 bases and V 3 bases, and 7 bases lay outside the gene matches. The CDR3 is 16 residues long. CDR1 LNHDA and CDR2 SQIVND come from the germline V gene (reference sequence). The CDR3 reads CASSIPGQGRYNEQFF. CDR3 bases: TGTGCCAGTAGTATCCCCGGACAGGGGAGGTACAATGAGCAGTTCTTC. Full variable domain (rest looked up from reference TRBV19 and TRBJ2-1): DGGITQSPKYLFRKEGQNVTLSCEQNLNHDAMYWYRQDPGQGLRLIYYSQIVNDFQKGDIAEGYSVSREKKESFPLTVTSAQKNPTAFYLCASSIPGQGRYNEQFFGPGTRLTVL.

This rearrangement joins TRBV5-1 to TRBJ2-7; 9 bases match TRBD2. V shed 0 bases, J shed 2 bases, and the junction held 6 bases outside the gene matches. The germline V gene encodes CDR1 SGHRS and CDR2 YFSETQ. The CDR3 consists of 16 residues. CDR3 loop: CASSLGGSGGTYEQYF. In nucleotides, the CDR3 is TGCGCCAGCAGCTTGGGTGGTAGCGGGGGAACCTACGAGCAGTACTTC.

The chain carries TRBV18 and TRBJ2-4; a weak D match, TRBD1 (6 bases). Trimming shortened V by 5 bases and J by 0 bases, and 14 bases separated the two germline ends. CDR1 and CDR2 (germline): KGHSH, LQKENI. The CDR3 sequence is 16 residues long. The CDR3 bases are TGTGCCAGCTCAGATGTGACAGGAGCAGCCAAAAACATTCAGTACTTC. This translates into CASSDVTGAAKNIQYF.

The CDR3 region has the DNA TGTGCCAGCAGCTGGGGACAGGGTCGTTATAGCTACACCTTC. This encodes CASSWGQGRYSYTF. This chain joins TRBV7-2 and TRBJ1-2, with 9 bases that match TRBD1. J was trimmed by 9 bases and V by 4 bases; bases with no gene match: 9. The CDR3 spans 14 residues. Germline lookup yields CDR1 SGHTA and CDR2 FQGNSA.

In its sample, this clone was seen once. The chain has TRBV11-2 and TRBJ2-7; D gene uncertain. Germline values: CDR1 SGHAT, CDR2 FQNNGV. The CDR3 is made up of 16 amino acids. V lost 0 bases and J lost 5, with 17 bases in between. The CDR3 loop reads CASSLEFSTSYHEQYF. CDR3 sequence (DNA): TGTGCCAGCAGCTTAGAGTTTAGCACCAGTTACCACGAGCAGTACTTC.

The J gene is TRBJ1-6, the V gene TRBV5-4; no definite D call. The V end was cut by 0 bases, the J end by 8 bases, with 6 bases between. This CDR3 region has 13 residues. Germline V gene sequence: CDR1 SGHNT, CDR2 YYREEE (reference sequence). The CDR3 is CASSLAFDSPLHF. The CDR3 DNA reads as TGTGCCAGCAGCTTGGCCTTTGATTCACCCCTCCACTTT.

V and J are TRBV19 and TRBJ1-5; D remains unclear. Germline V lookup: CDR1 LNHDA, CDR2 SQIVND (reference sequence). Trimming pared 7 bases from V and 0 bases from J, leaving 13 bases between. The CDR3 covers 15 residues. The CDR3 sequence is CASTGKGYSNQPQHF. The CDR3 coding sequence is TGTGCCAGTACGGGGAAGGGTTATAGCAATCAGCCCCAGCATTTT.

This clone was counted between two and nine times. CDR3 loop: CASSLPGGEQFF. Written as DNA, the CDR3 is TGTGCCAGCAGCTTACCGGGGGGTGAGCAGTTCTTC. The rearrangement links TRBV7-8 to TRBJ2-1; TRBD2 matches at 7 bases. Germline CDR1 and CDR2: SGHVS and FQNEAQ. J lost 9 bases, V lost 2 bases, and 1 base had no gene match. This CDR3 is 12 amino acids long.

The chain is built from TRBV4-3 and TRBJ2-1; D possibly corresponds to TRBD2 (7 bases). V was clipped by 0 bases and J by 8 bases, with 17 bases between them. CDR3 length: 16 residues. CDR1 LGHNA and CDR2 YSLEER come from the germline V gene. The CDR3 nucleotides are TGCGCCAGCAGCCAAGAAGACGGGGGGCACTCCGATGAGCAGTTCTTC. This encodes CASSQEDGGHSDEQFF.

The J gene is TRBJ1-5, the V gene TRBV6-6, with 9 bases that match TRBD1. There are 15 residues in the CDR3. After removal of 6 bases from V and 2 bases from J, the junction contained 5 bases not matched to a gene. The germline V gene has CDR1 MNHNY and CDR2 SVGAGI (reference sequence). The DNA for the CDR3 is TGTGCCAGCAGCCCGGGACAGGGTGGCAATCAGCCCCAGCATTTT. Translated: CASSPGQGGNQPQHF.

CDR3 sequence: CASSQDPSGGYTF. CDR3 bases: TGCGCCAGCAGCCAAGACCCATCAGGCGGCTACACCTTC. The gene calls are TRBV4-1 and TRBJ1-2; no clear D gene. The CDR3 spans 13 residues. From germline, CDR1 is MGHRA and CDR2 YSYEKL. With 0 bases removed from V and 8 bases from J, the gap between germline ends came to 10 bases.

The genes are TRBV9 and TRBJ1-2, with D possibly matching TRBD1 (5 bases). Germline V gives CDR1 SGDLS, CDR2 YYNGEE. V dropped 0 bases and J dropped 3 bases, with 9 bases sitting between them. The CDR3 loop spans 14 amino acids. The CDR3 here is CASSVGAGDYGYTF. The CDR3 DNA reads TGTGCCAGCAGCGTAGGGGCGGGGGACTATGGCTACACCTTC.

The J gene is TRBJ2-5, the V gene TRBV6-5, with a possible D match to TRBD1 (6 bases). The J call is in doubt because the DNA end fits TRBJ2-7 better. CDR1 and CDR2 (germline): MNHEY, SVGAGI. The CDR3 is 14 residues long. The CDR3 loop is CASSYGTRSYEQYF. The CDR3 DNA reads TGTGCCAGCAGTTACGGGACACGCTCCTACGAGCAGTACTTC.

This rearrangement joins TRBV19 to TRBJ1-1; TRBD1 matches 7 bases. With V trimmed by 5 bases and J by 0 bases, 6 bases remained unmatched. The CDR3 is 15 residues long. Germline CDR1 reads LNHDA; CDR2 reads SQIVND (reference sequence). The CDR3, as DNA: TGTGCCAGTAGTGGACCGGACAGGTTGAACACTGAAGCTTTCTTT. Translation gives CASSGPDRLNTEAFF.